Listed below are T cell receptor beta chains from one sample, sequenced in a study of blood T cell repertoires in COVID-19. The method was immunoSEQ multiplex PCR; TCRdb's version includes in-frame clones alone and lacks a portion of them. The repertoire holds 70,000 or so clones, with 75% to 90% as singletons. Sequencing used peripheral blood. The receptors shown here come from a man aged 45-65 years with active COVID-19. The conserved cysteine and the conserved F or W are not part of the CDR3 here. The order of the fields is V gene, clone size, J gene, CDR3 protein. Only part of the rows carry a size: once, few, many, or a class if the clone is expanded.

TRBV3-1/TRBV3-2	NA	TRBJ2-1	ASSPRVNSYNEQF
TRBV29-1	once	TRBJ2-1	SVAWSRGSNEQF
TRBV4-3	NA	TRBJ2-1	ASSPLANPPNEQF
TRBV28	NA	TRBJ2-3	ASRIQTSFPADTQY
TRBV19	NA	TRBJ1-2	ASSIDGTTGYT
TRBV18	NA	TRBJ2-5	ASSPRQQETQY
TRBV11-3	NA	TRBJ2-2	ASSIGQVGELF
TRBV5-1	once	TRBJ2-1	ASGQSSYNEQF
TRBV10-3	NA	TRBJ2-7	AISESAESSYEQY
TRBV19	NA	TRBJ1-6	ASSMGDRSLSPLH
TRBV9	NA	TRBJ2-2	ASSIGFLGGPGELF
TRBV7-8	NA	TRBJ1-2	ASSPQGASRGYT
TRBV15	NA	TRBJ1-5	ATSRRDIYSNQPQH
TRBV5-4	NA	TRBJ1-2	ASSLEQNYGYT
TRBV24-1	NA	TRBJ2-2	ATSDRGQNTGELF
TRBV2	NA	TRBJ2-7	ASRGPYEQY
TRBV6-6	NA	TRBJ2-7	ASTLGQGYTYEQY
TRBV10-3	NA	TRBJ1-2	AISDMGQGNFYGYT
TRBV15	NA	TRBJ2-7	ATSRDPTYEQY
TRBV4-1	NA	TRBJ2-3	ASSPSGTDTQY
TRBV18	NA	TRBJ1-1	ASSPLRMEDTEAF
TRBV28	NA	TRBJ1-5	ASSLEAGSNQPQH
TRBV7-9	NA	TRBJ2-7	ASSLDQPGNSYEQY
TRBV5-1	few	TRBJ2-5	ASSFQGASSQETQY
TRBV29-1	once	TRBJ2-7	SVETGGIEQY
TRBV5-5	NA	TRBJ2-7	ASSPSTGEVYEQY
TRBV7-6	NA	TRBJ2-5	ASSRGGQKRETQY
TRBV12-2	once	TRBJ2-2	ASRPGTGRAGELF
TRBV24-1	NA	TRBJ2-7	ATGASWRDPYEQY
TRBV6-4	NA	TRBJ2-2	ASSQTPGTGELF
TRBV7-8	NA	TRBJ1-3	ASSPLNGNSGNTIY
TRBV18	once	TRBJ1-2	ASSPQTGGSDGYT
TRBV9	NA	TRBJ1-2	ASGSGQLNYGYT
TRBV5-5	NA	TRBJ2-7	ASSEDGAPFYEQY
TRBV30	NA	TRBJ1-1	AWSGQGRFAF
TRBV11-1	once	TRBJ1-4	ASSRPRSEKLF